This TCR beta chain was captured by sequencing in a study of blood T cell repertoires in COVID-19. Overall study context: PBMCs, B-cell-depleted T cells, or T cells provided the cDNA or gDNA that made up the material.

CDR3 length: 16 residues. After removal of 2 bases from V and 6 bases from J, the junction contained 8 bases not matched to a gene. Germline values: CDR1 KGHSH, CDR2 LQKENI. In the original processing: Reference gene primer amplification in the assay estimated nucleated cell counts. Some clones are missing from TCRdb's copy, which holds only in-frame ones; the method was immunoSEQ multiplex PCR. V, J and clone size are taken as reported in that table, and D and trimming were inferred from the DNA itself. Here the sample spans about 100,000 clones, about four fifths being singletons. This TCR was sampled from a man between 60 and 75 years old with acute or convalescent COVID-19. The chain combines TRBV18 with TRBJ2-1; 9 bases agree with TRBD2. The specimen was peripheral blood. This chain's CDR3 is CASSPSTSGLVNEQFF. For the CDR3, the DNA is TGTGCCAGCTCACCATCAACTAGCGGGCTCGTCAATGAGCAGTTCTTC.